There are a few counts of the clone carrying this T cell receptor (beta chain). The antigen remains undetermined. The CDR3 is 14 amino acids. Germline V gives CDR1 MNHEY, CDR2 SMNVEV (reference sequence). Unmatched junction bases numbered 4, after V lost 3 bases and J lost 6 bases. The sample is drawn from a study of T-cell memory formation after mild COVID-19. For the study at large: Clusters of TCRs were largely donor specific. Study-level points and caveats: Second-wave clones with a day 37 peak had unconfirmed SARS-CoV-2 specificity. CD8+ contracting clones occupied EMRA, while CD4+ ones occupied mainly CM and EM.

The 5'RACE method, run with constant-segment primers, produced TCR alpha and TCR beta cDNA libraries (carrying sample barcodes and UMIs). TCRdb recomputed calls from the 5' RACE reads with MiXCR, one row per CDR3 protein. Of over 120,000 distinct CDR3 sequences listed, 20% to 25% are singletons. The sample consisted of PBMCs or a T cell subset sorted from them (not recorded which). This clonotype was sampled from an adult woman who had mild COVID-19 (a few samples of this study predate the infection). Cell type and time point are not known. The J gene is TRBJ2-7, the V gene TRBV27; 11 bases match TRBD2. The CDR3, as DNA: TGTGCCAGCAGTTTCTACACTAGCGGGAGCGAGCAGTACTTC. Its protein is CASSFYTSGSEQYF.